Listed here are 15 T cell receptor beta chains from one sample, sequenced in a study of T-cell reconstitution after alpha-beta-depleted transplantation in children. Preparation of the TCRbeta library used unique molecular identifiers. From the PCR reads, TCRdb called clonotypes with MiXCR, one entry per CDR3 protein. The table includes fewer than 750,000 distinct CDR3 sequences, more than 20% detected once. The input for sequencing was PBMCs, mostly from graft donor cells, taken 360 days after TCRalphabeta/CD19-depleted stem cell transplant. Receptor source: a boy younger than two who had a stem cell transplant for acute myeloid leukemia, so the T cells may come from the graft donor.

The rearrangement links TRBV5-1 to TRBJ1-2; D may be TRBD1 (5 bases). Germline CDR1 is SGHRS and CDR2 is YFSETQ. Trimming stripped 6 bases from V and 0 bases from J, with 9 bases between. This CDR3 has 13 amino acids. The CDR3 DNA reads as TGCGCCAGCACCGGGGCAGCTAACTATGGCTACACCTTC. This sequence encodes CASTGAANYGYTF.

This clonotype has ten or more counts. The chain employs TRBV5-6 and TRBJ2-1; no firm D call. Trimming stripped 1 base from V and 7 bases from J, with 12 bases between. Germline CDR1 and CDR2: SGHDT and YYEEEE. The CDR3 consists of 14 residues. CDR3 loop: CASSLFNSRNEQFF. CDR3 sequence (DNA): TGTGCCAGCAGCTTGTTCAACTCTAGGAATGAGCAGTTCTTC.

At least ten counts were recorded for this clonotype. J is TRBJ2-1 and V is TRBV5-1, with D maybe TRBD1 (6 bases). The CDR3 contains 16 residues. Deletions cut 1 base from V and 1 base from J, with 12 bases between. The germline gives CDR1 SGHRS, CDR2 YFSETQ. The CDR3 protein is CASSLRNRDSYNEQFF. The CDR3 DNA follows: TGCGCCAGCAGCTTGAGGAACAGGGATTCCTACAATGAGCAGTTCTTC. Supplemented by reference TRBV5-1 and TRBJ2-1, the full variable domain reads KAGVTQTPRYLIKTRGQQVTLSCSPISGHRSVSWYQQTPGQGLQFLFEYFSETQRNKGNFPGRFSGRQFSNSRSEMNVSTLELGDSALYLCASSLRNRDSYNEQFFGPGTRLTVL.

This clonotype occurred many times. The chain links TRBV12-3 or TRBV12-4 to TRBJ1-4; the match to TRBD1 covers 8 bases. The CDR3 is 15 amino acids. V gave up 3 bases and J gave up 7 bases; unmatched junction bases: 7. CDR3 residues: CASSFGSTGVEKLFF. As DNA, the CDR3 is TGTGCCAGCAGTTTCGGATCGACAGGGGTTGAAAAACTGTTTTTT.

The J gene is TRBJ2-2, the V gene TRBV4-1; no firm D call. There are 15 residues in the CDR3. Germline values: CDR1 MGHRA, CDR2 YSYEKL. Trimming removed 1 base at V and 3 bases at J, with 9 bases between. CDR3 coding DNA: TGCGCCAGCAGCCAAGGGATTTACGACACCGGGGAGCTGTTTTTT. It translates to CASSQGIYDTGELFF.

This clonotype was seen repeatedly, ten times or more. This chain connects TRBV5-1 to TRBJ2-2; 7 bases line up with TRBD1. V gave up 6 bases and J gave up 6 bases; unmatched junction bases: 11. The germline gives CDR1 SGHRS, CDR2 YFSETQ. The CDR3 is made up of 15 amino acids. The CDR3 region has the DNA TGCGCCAGCAAGCTTGGGGACAGAGTACCCGGGGAGCTGTTTTTT. Translated: CASKLGDRVPGELFF. Full variable domain (remainder filled in from reference TRBV5-1 and TRBJ2-2): KAGVTQTPRYLIKTRGQQVTLSCSPISGHRSVSWYQQTPGQGLQFLFEYFSETQRNKGNFPGRFSGRQFSNSRSEMNVSTLELGDSALYLCASKLGDRVPGELFFGEGSRLTVL.

The table lists this clonotype with a few counts. This rearrangement joins TRBV6-5 to TRBJ1-2; 7 bases are a match to TRBD1. J lost 4 bases, V lost 4 bases, and 12 bases had no gene match. CDR3 length: 16 residues. Germline V gene lookup returns CDR1 MNHEY and CDR2 SVGAGI. The CDR3: CASSSRPPTGVYGYTF. The CDR3 nucleotides read TGTGCCAGCAGTTCCCGGCCCCCCACAGGGGTCTATGGCTACACCTTC.

The chain employs TRBV21-1 and TRBJ2-7; the listed D gene, TRBD1, was not tested against the DNA. TRBV21-1 is an annotated pseudogene. CDR3 length: 16 amino acids. The CDR3 DNA is TGTGCCAGCAGCAAAGAAGGAAACAGGGAAATTTTTGAGCAGTACGTC. Encoded protein: CASSKEGNREIFEQYV.

This clonotype was seen a single time. This chain uses TRBV11-2 with TRBJ2-5; D gene ambiguous. This CDR3 region has 15 residues. From germline, CDR1 is SGHAT and CDR2 FQNNGV. Deletions cut 5 bases from V and 0 bases from J, with 13 bases between. CDR3 protein: CASSRVPGNQETQYF. The CDR3, as DNA: TGTGCCAGCAGCCGCGTCCCGGGCAACCAAGAGACCCAGTACTTC.

This clonotype came up many times. The rearrangement uses TRBV6-2 or TRBV6-3 and TRBJ2-7; D possibly corresponds to TRBD1 (5 bases). This CDR3 is 16 amino acids long. Trimming took 3 bases from V and 5 from J, leaving 20 bases between them. Germline V CDR1 and CDR2: MNHEY, SVGEGT. CDR3 nucleotide sequence: TGTGCCAGCAGTTATCCGGCGGACACCCTGCGCGACGAGCAGTACTTC. Translating it yields CASSYPADTLRDEQYF.

V and J are TRBV28 and TRBJ1-1, with 10 bases aligning to TRBD1. The CDR3 totals 14 residues. With V trimmed by 6 bases and J by 3 bases, 4 bases remained unmatched. Germline V gives CDR1 MDHEN, CDR2 SYDVKM. CDR3 sequence reads: CASRDRGWDTEAFF. The CDR3 bases are TGTGCCAGCAGGGACAGGGGGTGGGACACTGAAGCTTTCTTT. The complete variable domain, with remaining parts taken from reference TRBV28 and TRBJ1-1, reads DVKVTQSSRYLVKRTGEKVFLECVQDMDHENMFWYRQDPGLGLRLIYFSYDVKMKEKGDIPEGYSVSREKKERFSLILESASTNQTSMYLCASRDRGWDTEAFFGQGTRLTVV.

In its sample, this clonotype was seen a few times. The chain combines TRBV20-1 with TRBJ2-3; D is uncertain. CDR3 size: 14 residues. V was cut by 2 bases and J by 6 bases, with 15 bases left in between. The V gene's germline CDR1 is DFQATT and CDR2 SNEGSKA (reference sequence). The CDR3 loop is CSARLAGPWDTQYF. CDR3 DNA: TGCAGTGCTAGATTAGCAGGACCGTGGGATACGCAGTATTTT.

In its sample, this clonotype was seen many times. This chain links TRBV20-1 with TRBJ2-1; D perhaps matches TRBD1 (6 bases). Germline V gives CDR1 DFQATT, CDR2 SNEGSKA (reference sequence). The CDR3 is 12 residues long. Trimming stripped 5 bases from V and 5 bases from J, with 10 bases between. CDR3 protein: CSARQDHNEQFF. CDR3 DNA: TGCAGTGCTCGACAGGACCACAATGAGCAGTTCTTC.

The V and J genes are TRBV7-6 and TRBJ1-1, with D possibly TRBD1 on 5 matching bases. The CDR3 has 17 amino acids. Germline loops: CDR1 SGHVS, CDR2 FNYEAQ. V was cut by 1 base and J by 6 bases, with 21 bases left in between. The CDR3 sequence: CASSLDEGTGKNAEAFF. CDR3 in DNA: TGTGCCAGCAGCTTAGACGAGGGGACGGGGAAAAACGCTGAAGCTTTCTTT.

In this sample, this clonotype turned up a few times. The chain combines TRBV20-1 with TRBJ2-1; TRBD2 matches 9 bases. Germline-derived CDR1 and CDR2 are DFQATT and SNEGSKA (reference sequence). CDR3 length: 15 amino acids. J was trimmed by 8 bases and V by 7 bases; bases with no gene match: 15. CDR3 nucleotides: TGCAGTGGCACCCGACCGGGTAGCGGGGGTGATGAGCAGTTCTTC. Translated, it gives CSGTRPGSGGDEQFF.